This is a list of T cell receptor beta chains from one sample in a study of shared clonotypes between healthy human individuals. The data were produced by immunoSEQ multiplex PCR, yet TCRdb's version contains in-frame clones alone and is incomplete. This table holds approximately 99,000 clones, roughly 70% found once. The sequenced sample consisted of memory CD8+ T cells sorted from blood. The source of these receptors is a woman younger than 45 in good health. CDR3s include the opening cysteine and the closing phenylalanine or tryptophan. Fields, in order: J gene, V gene, clone size, CDR3 protein. Size is stated for part of the rows, as once, few or many counts, or as a class when the clone is expanded.

J gene: TRBJ1-2; V gene: TRBV5-5; clone size: few; CDR3 protein: CASSPREGPYGYTF
J gene: TRBJ2-3; V gene: TRBV18; clone size: .; CDR3 protein: CASSLLRLAVPLVDTQYF
J gene: TRBJ1-2; V gene: TRBV29-1; clone size: few; CDR3 protein: CSVEVWEGVRGYGYTF
J gene: TRBJ2-1; V gene: TRBV7-8; clone size: many; CDR3 protein: CASSSTSGGSSYNEQFF
J gene: TRBJ2-1; V gene: TRBV11-2; clone size: .; CDR3 protein: CASSERGVYNEQFF
J gene: TRBJ1-1; V gene: TRBV6-6; clone size: many; CDR3 protein: CASSQGMGEAFF
J gene: TRBJ2-3; V gene: TRBV4-1; clone size: many; CDR3 protein: CASSQEGPTDTQYF
J gene: TRBJ2-1; V gene: TRBV9; clone size: .; CDR3 protein: CASSPGLAGYNEQFF
J gene: TRBJ2-7; V gene: TRBV27; clone size: .; CDR3 protein: CASSLNRGRVYEQYF
J gene: TRBJ2-2; V gene: TRBV5-1; clone size: .; CDR3 protein: CASSTKPSGSWGNGELFF
J gene: TRBJ2-7; V gene: TRBV2; clone size: many; CDR3 protein: CASREAWGGTYEQYF
J gene: .; V gene: TRBV9; clone size: .; CDR3 protein: CASSVDGTSGGYEQYF
J gene: TRBJ2-3; V gene: TRBV6-1; clone size: .; CDR3 protein: CASSVKQEADTQYF
J gene: TRBJ2-7; V gene: TRBV7-9; clone size: .; CDR3 protein: CASSWTWGTYEQYF
J gene: TRBJ1-3; V gene: TRBV5-1; clone size: .; CDR3 protein: CASSLEGSGNTIYF